One sample yielded the 15 T cell receptor beta chains listed below, sequenced in a study of human T cells and chemical hapten exposure. Time point specified: healthy volunteer bleed at 2 weeks. Total RNA was isolated from whole blood that had not been fractionated. TCRdb reprocessed the RACE reads with MiXCR, giving one entry per CDR3 protein. The sample includes 100,000 to 150,000 distinct CDR3 sequences, approximately 8.3% of them seen just once. Sequencing was performed on whole blood. These receptors were taken from a male donor in good health. Some clones in this sample may be carry-over from other donors' samples.

The chain couples TRBV27 to TRBJ1-5; D not certain. The CDR3 covers 14 residues. With 3 bases removed from V and 2 bases from J, the gap between germline ends came to 8 bases. CDR1 and CDR2 (germline): MNHEY, SMNVEV (reference sequence). The DNA of the CDR3 is TGTGCCAGCAGTTTTGAAGGAGGCAATCAGCCCCAGCATTTT. Amino acids: CASSFEGGNQPQHF.

In this sample, this clonotype turned up many times. The V and J genes are TRBV7-8 and TRBJ2-7; 8 bases align to TRBD1. Germline V gives CDR1 SGHVS, CDR2 FQNEAQ. The CDR3 is 16 amino acids. The V and J ends lost 0 bases and 0 bases, in that order; junction bases with no gene match: 4. As DNA, the CDR3 is TGTGCCAGCAGCTTAGCGGGGGACAGGAGCTCCTACGAGCAGTACTTC. Its protein product is CASSLAGDRSSYEQYF.

The sample holds many counts of this clonotype. The J gene is TRBJ2-1, the V gene TRBV20-1; weak D call: TRBD1 (7 bases). Germline V gene data show CDR1 as DFQATT and CDR2 as SNEGSKA (reference sequence). The CDR3 runs to 14 residues. Trimming stripped 6 bases from V and 2 bases from J, with 14 bases between. CDR3 nucleotide sequence: TGCAGTGCGACGGGGGACAGTACCTACAATGAGCAGTTCTTC. This encodes CSATGDSTYNEQFF.

This clonotype was observed a few times. The chain employs TRBV5-1 and TRBJ2-5; 11 bases agree with TRBD1. Germline-derived CDR1 and CDR2 are SGHRS and YFSETQ. This CDR3 has 15 residues. Trimming removed 3 bases from V and 5 bases from J; junction bases left unmatched: 6. CDR3 in DNA: TGCGCCAGCAGCTCCGGACAGGGGGCATCGGAGACCCAGTACTTC. Protein product: CASSSGQGASETQYF. The whole variable domain, remainder taken from reference TRBV5-1 and TRBJ2-5, is KAGVTQTPRYLIKTRGQQVTLSCSPISGHRSVSWYQQTPGQGLQFLFEYFSETQRNKGNFPGRFSGRQFSNSRSEMNVSTLELGDSALYLCASSSGQGASETQYFGPGTRLLVL.

Comment on this clonotype: Mismatch with germline at one junction end may stem from a read error. This rearrangement joins TRBV12-3 or TRBV12-4 to TRBJ2-3, with a weak D call TRBD2 (6 bases). This CDR3 has 15 residues. CDR3 sequence: CTSSSNSGVTDTQYF. The CDR3 bases are TGTACCAGCAGTTCCAATAGCGGTGTCACAGATACGCAGTATTTT.

This clonotype was counted between two and nine times. The rearrangement links TRBV6-5 to TRBJ2-2, with 7 positions matching TRBD1. The V and J ends lost 6 bases and 5 bases, in that order; junction bases with no gene match: 6. The germline V gene has CDR1 MNHEY and CDR2 SVGAGI. CDR3 length: 14 residues. For the CDR3, the DNA is TGTGCCAGCAGCCGACAGGGAAAGACCGGGGAGCTGTTTTTT. This translates into CASSRQGKTGELFF.

The chain links TRBV4-3 to TRBJ2-1, with D perhaps matching TRBD2 (5 bases). Trimming shortened V by 0 bases and J by 10 bases, and 16 bases separated the two germline ends. This CDR3 spans 15 amino acids. CDR1 and CDR2 from the germline V gene are LGHNA and YSLEER. The chain's CDR3 is CASSQEFKLTGEQFF. The CDR3 DNA is TGCGCCAGCAGCCAAGAATTTAAGCTAACGGGGGAGCAGTTCTTC.

This clonotype was seen a handful of times. The chain is built from TRBV7-9 and TRBJ2-7, with 8 bases that match TRBD2. CDR1 and CDR2 from the germline V gene are SEHNR and FQNEAQ (reference sequence). After removal of 3 bases from V and 3 bases from J, the junction contained 4 bases not matched to a gene. The CDR3 runs 14 residues. CDR3 amino acids: CASSFVAGLYEQYF. In nucleotides, the CDR3 is TGTGCCAGCAGCTTCGTAGCGGGGCTCTACGAGCAGTACTTC.

This clonotype was seen only a few times. In DNA form, the CDR3 reads TGTGCCAGCAGTTATAGCGGGGGGTCCTCCTACAATGAGCAGTTCTTC. This encodes CASSYSGGSSYNEQFF. The chain is built from TRBV6-1 and TRBJ2-1; TRBD2 aligns across 10 bases. Germline loops: CDR1 MNHNS, CDR2 SASEGT. The CDR3 has 16 residues. V was pared by 5 bases and J by 0 bases, with 4 bases of the junction left unmatched.

This clonotype was seen a few times. The rearrangement links TRBV19 to TRBJ2-2, with D tentatively TRBD1 (6 bases). In germline, CDR1 is LNHDA, CDR2 SQIVND (reference sequence). This CDR3 has 14 residues. V was cut by 5 bases and J by 2 bases, with 9 bases left in between. The CDR3 DNA follows: TGTGCCAGTAGTTACAGGGCCAACACCGGGGAGCTGTTTTTT. This encodes CASSYRANTGELFF.

This clonotype was detected many times. V is TRBV10-3 and J is TRBJ2-7; TRBD2 matches 11 bases. This CDR3 contains 13 residues. Germline V gene data show CDR1 as ENHRY and CDR2 as SYGVKD. DNA of the CDR3: TGTGCACTAGCGGGAGAGGGCTCCTACGAGCAGTACTTC. As protein: CALAGEGSYEQYF.

The CDR3 region has the DNA TGTGCCAGCAGCGTAGGCGGCGACACTGAAGCTTTCTTT. Translated, it gives CASSVGGDTEAFF. The chain couples TRBV9 to TRBJ1-1; D is ambiguous. The CDR3 extends over 13 amino acids. V was shortened by 0 bases and J by 3 bases, with 6 bases between the two germline ends. Germline lookup yields CDR1 SGDLS and CDR2 YYNGEE.

This chain uses TRBV6-1 with TRBJ1-1; D uncertain. CDR3 size: 14 residues. Germline CDR1 is MNHNS and CDR2 is SASEGT. V gave up 6 bases and J gave up 0 bases, with 11 bases separating them. DNA of the CDR3: TGTGCCAGCAGACAGACACCTTTGAACACTGAAGCTTTCTTT. It encodes CASRQTPLNTEAFF.

This clonotype was picked up many times. The rearrangement joins TRBV20-1 to TRBJ2-1; 9 bases are a match to TRBD2. The trim removed 1 base at V and 9 bases at J, leaving 7 bases unmatched. Germline assignment: CDR1 DFQATT and CDR2 SNEGSKA (reference sequence). This CDR3 region has 14 residues. The CDR3 nucleotides read TGCAGTGCTAGAGTTTATCGCGGGAGGGGTGAGCAGTTCTTC. Its translation is CSARVYRGRGEQFF.

This clonotype showed up many times. This chain uses TRBV11-2 with TRBJ2-7, with D perhaps TRBD2 (5 bases). V lost 1 base and J lost 1, with 11 bases in between. This CDR3 has 15 residues. CDR1 and CDR2 (germline): SGHAT, FQNNGV. Here the CDR3 DNA reads TGTGCCAGCAGCTTAGTGGCTAGCTCTTCCTACGAGCAGTACTTC. Translating gives CASSLVASSSYEQYF.